In its sample, the clone carrying this TCR beta chain was seen many times. Antigen specificity is unknown. Germline V gene lookup returns CDR1 SQVTM and CDR2 ANQGSEA. There are 13 residues in the CDR3. The V and J ends lost 3 bases and 7 bases, in that order; junction bases with no gene match: 6. TCRdb recomputed calls from the PCR reads with MiXCR, one row per CDR3 protein. The sample lists about 35,000 distinct CDR3 sequences; about 18% were seen once. The data stem from a study of molecular identifiers for immune sequencing clone quantification. Study background: Replicates partitioned RNA from approximately 20,000 or 98,000 naive CD8 cells into five parts, sequencing four. General study results and limits: Highly expanded clones may be undercounted when identical TCR molecules share barcodes. Among one million naive cells, spiked Jurkat TCR RNA from a single cell was reportedly detectable.

Naive CD8 T cells were sorted as CD8+CD4-CCR7+CD45RA+. The chain uses TRBV29-1 and TRBJ2-4; TRBD2 agrees at 7 bases. The source is a human donor in good health. Some libraries in this study had Jurkat cell RNA spiked in. The sequenced material came from naive CD8+ T cells from blood, with Jurkat cell RNA spiked in. Described subset: FACS-sorted CD8+CD4-CCR7+CD45RA+ naive T cells. The CDR3 DNA follows: TGCAGCGTTGATTTCGGGGAGGGGAACATTCAGTACTTC. This translates into CSVDFGEGNIQYF.